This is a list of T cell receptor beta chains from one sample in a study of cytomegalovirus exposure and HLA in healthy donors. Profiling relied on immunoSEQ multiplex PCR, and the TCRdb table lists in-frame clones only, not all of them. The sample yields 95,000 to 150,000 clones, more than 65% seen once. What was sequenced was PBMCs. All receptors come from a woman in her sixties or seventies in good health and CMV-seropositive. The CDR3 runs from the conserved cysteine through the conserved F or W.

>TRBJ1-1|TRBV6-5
CATRRTGVGNTEAFF
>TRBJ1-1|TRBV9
CASSVGYRVGNTEAFF
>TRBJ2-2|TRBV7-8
CASSLERVTGELFF
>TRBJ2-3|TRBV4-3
CASSQERGQGARTDTQYF
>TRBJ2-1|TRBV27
CAGLAPGLGNEQFF
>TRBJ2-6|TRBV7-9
CASSQLGGWSSGANVLTF
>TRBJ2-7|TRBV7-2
CASSFPGQGLKKAYEQYF
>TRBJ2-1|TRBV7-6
CASSRGGIAGNNEQFF
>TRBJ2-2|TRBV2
CASGMGGTTTNTGELFF
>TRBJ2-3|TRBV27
CASSPGLAGTDTQYF
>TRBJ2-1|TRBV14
CASSQGRGAREQFF
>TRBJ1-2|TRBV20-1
CSAGGTGGYTF
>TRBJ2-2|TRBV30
CAWGRGRNTGELFF
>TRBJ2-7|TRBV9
CASTLGMVAGPYEQYF
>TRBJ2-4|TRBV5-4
CASSSAGMDIQYF
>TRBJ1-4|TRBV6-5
CASSYSNRAFNEKLFF
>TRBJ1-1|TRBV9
CASSPPKWGGLGTEAFF
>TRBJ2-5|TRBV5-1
CASSLGTIQETQYF
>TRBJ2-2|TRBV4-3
CASSQGDRNTGELFF
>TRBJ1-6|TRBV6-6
CASTSVYNSPLHF
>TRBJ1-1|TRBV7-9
CASSRTLAEAFF
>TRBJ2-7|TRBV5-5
CASRDRDSYEQYF
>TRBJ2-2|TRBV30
CAWAPSSFGELFF
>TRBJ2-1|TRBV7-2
CASSFGGTSGGSRNNEQFF
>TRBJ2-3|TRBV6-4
CASSDSWTSGSYTQYF
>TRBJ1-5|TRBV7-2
CASSIWTGESQHF
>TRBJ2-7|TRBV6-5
CASSSGQGSYEQYF
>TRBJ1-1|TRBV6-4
CASSDSGDTEAFF
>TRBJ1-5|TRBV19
CASSLTGQGYSNQPQHF
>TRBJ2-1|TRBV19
CASSDFRTSKNEQFF
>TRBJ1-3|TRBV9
CASSVVDRGAGNTIYF
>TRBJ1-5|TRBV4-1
CASSQERGNSNQPQHF
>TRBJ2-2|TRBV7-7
CASSFGSRLVGGGTGELFF
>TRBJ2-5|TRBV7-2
CASSLFGGEETQYF
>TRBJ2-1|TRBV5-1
CASSHTDRGQYNEQFF
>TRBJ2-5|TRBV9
CASSVLAGRQETQYF
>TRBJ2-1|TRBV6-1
CASRGVDSAEQFF
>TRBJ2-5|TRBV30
CAWSAGRTQVYF
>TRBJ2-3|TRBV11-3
CASSLGLAGVVDTQYF
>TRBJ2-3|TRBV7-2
CASSLWLAGGREDTQYF
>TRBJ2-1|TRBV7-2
CASSRQRGYNEQFF
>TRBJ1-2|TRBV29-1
CSVARNRGQGNGYTF
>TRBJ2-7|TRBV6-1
CASRLPLAGGYEQYF
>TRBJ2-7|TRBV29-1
CSVVAATYEQYF
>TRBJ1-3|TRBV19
CASSFAGSGNTIYF
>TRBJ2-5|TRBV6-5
CASSYSRTGGQTQYF
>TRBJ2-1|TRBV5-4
CASSLGGLAGVISYNEQFF
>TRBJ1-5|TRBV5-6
CASSLAGGGSNQPQHF
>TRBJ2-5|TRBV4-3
CASSQGNGRARETQYF
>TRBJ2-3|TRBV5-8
CASSRLLTSGGSSTDTQYF
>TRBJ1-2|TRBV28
CASSLLTGSYGYTF
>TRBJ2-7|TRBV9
CASSPSDPGQGAGEQYF
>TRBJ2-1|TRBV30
CAWSAGGSSYNEQFF
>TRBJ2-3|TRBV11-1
CASSWGGSATDTQYF
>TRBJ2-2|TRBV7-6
CASNQQNTGELFF